This T cell receptor (beta chain) was captured by sequencing in a study of T cell responses to AZD1222 COVID-19 vaccine. With respect to this clone: Its antigen is unidentified. At the DNA level, this CDR3 is encoded by other sequences in the same sample as well.

Overall study findings and caveats: The breadth and depth of Spike-specific TCRs increased once two AZD1222 doses had been given. Variant regions that are unmutated are reportedly the target of nearly half of spike-specific TCRs. Donor demographics were predominantly white British with a female majority; clonal diversity may be underestimated.

Clones were sequenced by immunoSEQ multiplex PCR, and TCRdb holds only the in-frame ones, with some missing. Counted here are around 130,000 clones, about 90% occurring once; the ten biggest clones make up 5% to 5.5%. With 5 bases removed from V and 5 bases from J, the gap between germline ends came to 12 bases. The CDR3 consists of 13 residues. The sample in question was peripheral blood, obtained on day 0 of AZD1222 vaccination. This clonotype was obtained from an adult in good health. The rearrangement links TRBV12-3 or TRBV12-4 to TRBJ1-2; maybe TRBD1 (6 bases). This chain's CDR3 is CASSLLDSYGYTF. The CDR3 DNA reads TGTGCCAGCAGTCTCCTGGACAGTTATGGCTACACCTTC.